Here is one TCR beta chain with its context. Its antigen is as yet unknown. This CDR3 comprises 17 residues. The V end lost 2 bases, the J end lost 3 bases, and 20 bases lay between the germline ends. From germline, CDR1 is MNHEY and CDR2 SMNVEV (reference sequence). Researchers ran the PCR with 60 Vbeta and 13 Jbeta primers. Generated by immunoSEQ multiplex PCR, the TCRdb table keeps only in-frame clones and is missing some. Of about 97,000 clones listed, around 57% are singletons. This sample stems from a study of cytomegalovirus exposure and HLA in healthy donors. General study results and limits: A later analysis linked a missense DCLRE1C variant to TCR beta V- and J-gene trimming. Cytomegalovirus status was reportedly diagnosed by the classifier with high specificity and sensitivity. Data from an earlier analysis indicated that most TCR beta V segments were productive either about 90% or about 30% of the time. In a later analysis, parvovirus B19, influenza, CMV and Epstein-Barr virus appeared linked to several top co-occurrence clusters.

The specimen sequenced was PBMCs. The chain combines TRBV27 with TRBJ2-7; D may be TRBD2 (6 bases). The source of this sequence is a human donor in good health. The CDR3 DNA is TGTGCCAGCAGTTTAACCGGGGGACTGGCAAGCAGCTACGAGCAGTACTTC. Encoded protein: CASSLTGGLASSYEQYF.